This T cell receptor beta chain was documented in a study of T cells in Graves' hyperthyroidism and ophthalmopathy (dated by TCRdb to about 2019). Background for the entire study: Peripheral blood samples were taken at initial diagnosis, before any treatment was given. TCR Vbeta CDR3 sequencing of some 140 peripheral blood samples (approximately 44 ophthalmopathy, over 70 hyperthyroidism and some 17 progressor patients) is reported in the paper. An independent validation cohort of fewer than 20 hyperthyroidism patients and about 15 patients who later progressed to ophthalmopathy tested prospective prediction of ophthalmopathy. Once sampling was done, hyperthyroidism patients were given methimazole at a starting dose of 30 mg daily, whereas ophthalmopathy patients were given high-dose intravenous methylprednisolone. The study also compared thyroid tissue and blood T-cell repertoires from about six Graves' hyperthyroidism patients. The roughly 91 discovery patients were randomly divided into training and test sets at a 7:3 ratio. To identify distinguishing TCR V-J signatures, a discovery cohort of some 99 patients was used, comprising fewer than 45 with Graves' ophthalmopathy and 57 with stable Graves' hyperthyroidism. Study-level results and caveats: A 13 V-J signature model separated ophthalmopathy from stable hyperthyroidism, with around 91% sensitivity and approximately 81% specificity in cross-validation and 80%/75% in testing. In validation, progression to ophthalmopathy was predicted by the model with 70.59% sensitivity and roughly 76% specificity, a median of approximately 6.5 months before onset. Most expanded thyroid clonotypes (frequency above 0.001) were also detected in blood, suggesting blood repertoires may reflect thyroid immune responses. No statistical method was used to set the sample size in advance, and investigators knew the group allocation.

The hyperthyroidism patients were between 18 and 65 years old and newly diagnosed, with a disease duration of less than 2 months. Patients with uncontrolled infections, other autoimmune diseases, pregnancy or lactation were excluded. Clinical symptoms, serum thyroxine and TRAb, thyroid ultrasound, and orbital computed tomography formed the basis for the diagnoses. Blood from progressor patients was collected at the time of first diagnosis with hyperthyroidism, before any ophthalmopathy symptoms had appeared. PBMCs were separated from roughly 10 ml of fresh peripheral blood using Ficoll-Paque density gradient centrifugation. Progressor patients were initially diagnosed with Graves' hyperthyroidism and developed ophthalmopathy during follow-up. Trizol reagent was used to extract total RNA, and RNA quality was then checked on an Agilent 2100 Bioanalyzer. There are a few counts of this clonotype. Its antigen remains unidentified. The record has no base qualities; no much larger clone is one base away.

From a lookup of the germline V gene (reference sequence), CDR1 and CDR2 are DFQATT and SNEGSKA. The CDR3, cysteine through phenylalanine, is 14 amino acids long. The retained sequence is limited to the CDR3, 42 bases, with the frame set at the first base. The V end loses 6 bases and the J end loses 7 bases, and a stretch of 19 bases separates them. The TCR beta CDR3 regions were amplified from the RNA transcripts. A first-round RT-PCR of the TCR CDR3 used the HTBI primer set with the Qiagen OneStep RT-PCR kit. Libraries were constructed in a second round of multiplex PCR, after which size selection and purification were performed. The libraries were sequenced on an Illumina HiSeq2000 using paired-end 100 bp reads. The authors' analysis ran thus. SOAPnuke was used to process the raw data, throwing out any read that contained adapters or uncalled bases, had a mean Phred below 15, or lacked an exact constant-primer or identifier match. High-quality paired reads were merged with COPE v1.2.5, and unique nucleotide sequences were defined as clonotypes. MiTCR v1.1 was used to align the clonotypes against IMGT TRBV, TRBD and TRBJ reference segments. The analysis included only V-J combinations with a frequency above 0.0001, which together covered approximately 99% of the repertoires. The TCS score was defined as the ratio of F50 (clonal expansion) to E x V (chaos), calculated using BLOSUM62-based TCRdist between CDR3 peptides within each V-J. Welch's t-statistics and random forest reduced around 520 V-J features to around 14, which were used in a naive Bayes classifier (R e1071). TCRdb trimmed the raw reads at Q25, called clones with MiXCR and kept productive beta chains. Rows are unified per CDR3 protein, each entry keeping the most common DNA and genes. The authors' filters were not applied to this entry. The sample table shows some 300,000 distinct CDR3 sequences, and roughly 15% are seen once. Around 7.9% of the sample is taken by the ten largest.

This TCR came from a woman in her 30s with Graves' hyperthyroidism that later progressed to Graves' ophthalmopathy. The chain links TRBV20-1 with TRBJ2-4; TRBD1 is a weak D gene call, 5 bases matching. Sequenced sample: blood. The CDR3 loop reads CSAYDRTYKNIQYF. Here is the DNA: TGCAGTGCCTATGACAGAACTTACAAGAACATTCAGTACTTC.